The 21 T cell receptor beta chains below come from one sample, sequenced in a study of blood T cells in healthy people across ages. The authors ran a second PCR of roughly 6 to 12 cycles using a sample-barcoded 5' primer and a J-beta primer mix. TCRdb used MiXCR to reprocess the 5' RACE reads, holding one entry per CDR3 protein. The sample holds 850,000 or so distinct CDR3 sequences, about 30% seen once. The sequenced sample was blood. These receptors originate from an elderly woman in good health.

With regard to this clonotype: A clone one base away is much larger, so this may be a read error. This chain connects TRBV21-1 to TRBJ2-5. The J call may be incorrect, as the DNA end agrees better with TRBJ2-7. TRBV21-1 is shown as a pseudogene. The CDR3 totals 15 residues. The CDR3 region has the DNA TGTGCCAGCAGCAAAGTGGGCTCGTTGGTTGGCGAGCAGTACTTC. Translation: CASSKVGSLVGEQYF.

This clonotype was detected many times. V and J are TRBV5-1 and TRBJ2-1; D gene ambiguous. V was clipped by 2 bases and J by 8 bases, with 8 bases between them. Per germline, CDR1 SGHRS and CDR2 YFSETQ. This CDR3 region has 12 residues. CDR3 coding DNA: TGCGCCAGCAGCTTTTCGGATTATGAGCAGTTCTTC. It is translated as CASSFSDYEQFF.

This clonotype was counted at least ten times. This sequence joins TRBV9 and TRBJ1-2; the D is unclear. The CDR3 is made up of 12 amino acids. CDR1 SGDLS and CDR2 YYNGEE come from the germline V gene. With 3 bases removed from V and 7 bases from J, the gap between germline ends came to 10 bases. Here the CDR3 DNA reads TGTGCCAGCAGCGACTTCCTTATTGGCTACACCTTC. The encoded protein is CASSDFLIGYTF.

This clonotype was seen ten or more times. The chain combines TRBV20-1 with TRBJ2-3; D remains unclear. Between the trimmed V and J ends, which lost 6 bases and 2 bases, there was a span of 12 bases. CDR1 is DFQATT and CDR2 is SNEGSKA in the germline V gene (reference sequence). The CDR3 is 13 amino acids. The CDR3 sequence: CSALPGLTDTQYF. As DNA, the CDR3 is TGCAGTGCCTTACCAGGCCTCACAGATACGCAGTATTTT.

This clonotype was seen repeatedly, ten times or more. V gene TRBV6-6 combines with J gene TRBJ1-5; TRBD1 is a possible D gene (5 bases). The V end was cut by 7 bases, the J end by 7 bases, with 17 bases between. The germline V gene has CDR1 MNHNY and CDR2 SVGAGI (reference sequence). This CDR3 region has 14 residues. The CDR3 nucleotides read TGTGCCAGCACCCAAAAAGGGGAGGTCCAGCCCCAGCATTTT. Translated, it gives CASTQKGEVQPQHF.

The chain links TRBV7-2 to TRBJ2-1, with 8 positions matching TRBD2. Per the germline V gene, CDR1 is SGHTA and CDR2 is FQGNSA. Trimming cost V 5 bases and J 4 bases; bases outside gene matches: 10. The CDR3 length is 16 residues. In nucleotides, the CDR3 is TGTGCCAGCAGCCCTCCCGGGACTAGGAAGTACAATGAGCAGTTCTTC. It specifies CASSPPGTRKYNEQFF.

This clonotype showed up many times. The chain carries TRBV20-1 and TRBJ2-1, with 13 bases lining up with TRBD2. CDR1 is DFQATT and CDR2 is SNEGSKA in the germline V gene (reference sequence). V gave up 5 bases and J gave up 6 bases; unmatched junction bases: 7. The CDR3 sequence is 15 residues long. The CDR3 is CSASSGTSGVNEQFF. In nucleotides, the CDR3 is TGCAGTGCTTCCTCCGGGACTAGCGGGGTCAATGAGCAGTTCTTC.

The genes are TRBV7-2 and TRBJ2-5, with D possibly matching TRBD1 (6 bases). The CDR3 spans 15 residues. Trimming removed 5 bases at V and 3 bases at J, with 16 bases between. In germline, CDR1 is SGHTA, CDR2 FQGNSA. CDR3 DNA: TGTGCCAGCAGCCTAAGACAGGTGTTCAAAGAGACCCAGTACTTC. The encoded protein is CASSLRQVFKETQYF.

This clonotype was counted ten times or more. The rearrangement uses TRBV7-2 and TRBJ1-2, with a tentative D call TRBD1 (6 bases). The V gene's germline CDR1 is SGHTA and CDR2 FQGNSA. This CDR3 has 17 residues. V lost 0 bases to trimming and J lost 5 bases, with 19 bases between them. The CDR3, as DNA: TGTGCCAGCAGCTTAGCGAGATTTGCCGGGACAACTTATGGCTACACCTTC. This translates into CASSLARFAGTTYGYTF.

This clonotype occurred many times. The rearrangement links TRBV4-3 to TRBJ1-2, with D unclear. The germline CDR1 and CDR2 sequences are LGHNA and YSLEER. With 0 bases removed from V and 8 bases from J, the gap between germline ends came to 10 bases. This CDR3 has 13 amino acids. CDR3 nucleotide sequence: TGCGCCAGCAGCCAAGAGCTCCTGAGCGGCTACACCTTC. This translates into CASSQELLSGYTF.

The V and J genes are TRBV4-1 and TRBJ2-3; D possibly corresponds to TRBD2 (6 bases). The germline V gene has CDR1 MGHRA and CDR2 YSYEKL. This CDR3 comprises 17 residues. The V and J ends lost 0 bases and 2 bases respectively, with 15 bases between them. CDR3 region: CASSQEPGTLPTDTQYF. In DNA, the CDR3 is TGCGCCAGCAGCCAAGAGCCGGGGACTCTTCCCACAGATACGCAGTATTTT.

The J gene is TRBJ2-1, the V gene TRBV6-5; 8 nucleotides match TRBD1. CDR1 is MNHEY and CDR2 is SVGAGI in the germline V gene. The CDR3 extends over 15 amino acids. V shed 6 bases, J shed 7 bases, and the junction held 11 bases outside the gene matches. The CDR3 DNA reads as TGTGCCAGCAGAAGGACAGGGCCCAATGGGAATGAGCAGTTCTTC. It specifies CASRRTGPNGNEQFF.

The genes are TRBV5-1 and TRBJ2-5, with D possibly TRBD2 on 5 matching bases. Germline CDR1 is SGHRS and CDR2 is YFSETQ. The germline V and J ends were trimmed by 1 base and 1 base, with 14 bases remaining between them. This CDR3 contains 16 residues. The CDR3 nucleotides are TGCGCCAGCAGCTTGCGGGGATCTGCTCTCCAAGAGACCCAGTACTTC. This translates into CASSLRGSALQETQYF. The full variable domain, its missing parts supplied by reference TRBV5-1 and TRBJ2-5, is KAGVTQTPRYLIKTRGQQVTLSCSPISGHRSVSWYQQTPGQGLQFLFEYFSETQRNKGNFPGRFSGRQFSNSRSEMNVSTLELGDSALYLCASSLRGSALQETQYFGPGTRLLVL.

In this sample, this clonotype turned up once. The V gene is TRBV12-3 or TRBV12-4, the J gene TRBJ2-3; 9 nucleotides align to TRBD1. CDR3 length: 16 amino acids. The V gene end was trimmed by 5 bases and the J gene end by 2 bases; junction bases not matched to a gene: 8. The CDR3 nucleotides are TGTGCCAGCAGTCCCGGGACAGGGTATGACACAGATACGCAGTATTTT. Its protein is CASSPGTGYDTDTQYF.

The V call is TRBV30, the J call TRBJ2-7; the D gene is possibly TRBD1 (5 bases). The J call may not be correct, given that the DNA end is closer to TRBJ2-5. This CDR3 contains 11 residues. CDR1 and CDR2 (germline): GTSNPN, SVGIG (reference sequence). CDR3 DNA sequence: TGTGCCTGGAGCGACAGAGAGACCCAGTACTTC. This sequence encodes CAWSDRETQYF.

This chain joins TRBV11-1 and TRBJ2-1; 9 bases match TRBD1. The J call could be wrong; TRBJ2-7 is a better fit for the DNA end. Germline assignment: CDR1 SGHAT and CDR2 FQDESV (reference sequence). The CDR3 loop spans 15 amino acids. CDR3 DNA: TGTGCCAGCAGCTTTAGTGGGACAGGGTACAATGAGCAGTACTTC. This gives the protein CASSFSGTGYNEQYF.

A note on this clonotype: This may be a read error: a much more frequent sequence differs by one nucleotide. The chain has TRBV5-1 and TRBJ1-6; D is undetermined. CDR3 length: 14 amino acids. Germline-derived CDR1 and CDR2 are SGHRS and YFSETQ. CDR3 nucleotides: TGCGCCAACAGCTTGGAACGCATGGGTTCACCCCTCCACTTT. The encoded protein is CANSLERMGSPLHF.

This clonotype turned up a few times. The V call is TRBV5-1, the J call TRBJ1-2; D gene unclear. Germline V gives CDR1 SGHRS, CDR2 YFSETQ. There are 14 residues in the CDR3. The germline V and J ends were trimmed by 2 bases and 0 bases, with 8 bases remaining between them. The DNA for the CDR3 is TGCGCCAGCAGCTTCGACGGGGCTAACTATGGCTACACCTTC. This gives the protein CASSFDGANYGYTF. Looking up the rest from reference TRBV5-1 and TRBJ1-2 gives the full variable domain: KAGVTQTPRYLIKTRGQQVTLSCSPISGHRSVSWYQQTPGQGLQFLFEYFSETQRNKGNFPGRFSGRQFSNSRSEMNVSTLELGDSALYLCASSFDGANYGYTFGSGTRLTVV.

This rearrangement joins TRBV3-1 to TRBJ2-3; tentatively, D is TRBD1 (5 bases). The CDR3 runs 16 residues. Trimming cost V 2 bases and J 4 bases, with 16 bases left between them. Germline CDR1 is LGHDT and CDR2 is YNNKEL (reference sequence). The CDR3 region is CASSQRSGAGADTQYF. CDR3 sequence (DNA): TGTGCCAGCAGCCAAAGGAGTGGGGCTGGGGCAGATACGCAGTATTTT.

The CDR3 nucleotides read TGTGCCAGCAGTGAAGTAGAGGGACTGGGTGGCTACACCTTC. Translation: CASSEVEGLGGYTF. The genes are TRBV2 and TRBJ1-2; D is possibly TRBD1 (5 bases). This CDR3 is built from 14 residues. Germline V lookup: CDR1 SNHLY, CDR2 FYNNEI. V lost 1 base, J lost 7 bases, and 13 bases lay in between.

This clonotype was found many times. The chain couples TRBV27 to TRBJ2-7, with D perhaps TRBD2 (6 bases). Germline values: CDR1 MNHEY, CDR2 SMNVEV (reference sequence). Deletions cut 3 bases from V and 2 bases from J, with 14 bases between. This CDR3 contains 15 residues. CDR3 bases: TGTGCCAGCAGTTTCTTAGCGGCAGGAACCTACGAGCAGTACTTC. Its translation: CASSFLAAGTYEQYF.